The sequence of this TCR beta chain was determined in a study of CD8 T cells in Susac syndrome. RNA totalling roughly 0.45 to 1 ug underwent reverse transcription with random hexamers. TCR beta CDR3 was amplified by immunoSEQ multiplex PCR. This amplification extended across 54 Vbeta and 13 Jbeta segments. TCRdb re-analysed the immunoSEQ multiplex PCR reads in MiXCR, keeping a single row per CDR3 protein. The table has tens of thousands of distinct CDR3 sequences, roughly 91% seen once; the top ten hold roughly 0.49%. This clonotype was counted only a few times. Germline CDR1 MNHEY, CDR2 SVGAGI. This CDR3 has 12 amino acids. V dropped 5 bases and J dropped 4 bases, with 8 bases sitting between them. Sequencing targeted TCR beta in T cells from blood (CD8+ and CD4+). Negative isolation yielded CD8+ and CD4+ T cells; FACS enriched TEMRA cells.

The sequence came from a human donor with multiple sclerosis. Sequences were obtained from CD8+ T cells from PBMCs. The chain couples TRBV6-5 to TRBJ1-2; D is uncertain. The CDR3 DNA follows: TGTGCCAGCAGTGGCGATTCCTATGGCTACACCTTC. This codes for CASSGDSYGYTF.